This T cell receptor (beta chain) was profiled in a study of control samples from healthy donors and cancer patients. CDR3 length equals 13 residues. The V gene lost 6 bases and the J gene lost 0 bases, with 8 bases spanning the gap. Germline V gene data show CDR1 as LGHNT and CDR2 as FRNRAP. Profiling relied on immunoSEQ multiplex PCR, and the TCRdb table lists in-frame clones only, not all of them. The table records some 150,000 clones, more than 85% of them present only once. This clone was detected once. The chain couples TRBV12-5 to TRBJ1-1; no clear D gene. The TCR was taken from a man aged 30 to 45 in good health. Sequenced: blood. CDR3 loop: CASGAEVNTEAFF. The DNA for the CDR3 is TGTGCTAGTGGCGCGGAAGTGAACACTGAAGCTTTCTTT. Complete variable domain (other parts from reference TRBV12-5 and TRBJ1-1): DARVTQTPRHKVTEMGQEVTMRCQPILGHNTVFWYRQTMMQGLELLAYFRNRAPLDDSGMPKDRFSAEMPDATLATLKIQPSEPRDSAVYFCASGAEVNTEAFFGQGTRLTVV.